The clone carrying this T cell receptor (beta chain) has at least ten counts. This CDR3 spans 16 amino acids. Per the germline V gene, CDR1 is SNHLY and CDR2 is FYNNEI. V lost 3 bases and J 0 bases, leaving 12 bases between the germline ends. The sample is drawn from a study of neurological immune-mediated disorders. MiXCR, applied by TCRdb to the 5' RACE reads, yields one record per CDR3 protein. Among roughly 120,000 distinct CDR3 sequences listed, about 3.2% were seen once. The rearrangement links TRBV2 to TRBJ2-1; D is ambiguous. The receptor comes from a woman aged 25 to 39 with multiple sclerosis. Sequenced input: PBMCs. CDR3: CASSDPRISSYNEQFF. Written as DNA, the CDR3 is TGTGCCAGCAGTGATCCCAGGATTAGCTCCTACAATGAGCAGTTCTTC.